One and the same sample provided the 9 T cell receptor beta chains below, sequenced in a study of cytomegalovirus exposure and HLA in healthy donors. The table came from immunoSEQ multiplex PCR; TCRdb's copy has only in-frame clones and leaves some out. The sample consists of some 120,000 clones, over 85% of them appearing once. Specimen: PBMCs. Source of these receptors: a young woman in good health and CMV-seronegative.

In this sample, this clone turned up once. This chain connects TRBV10-3 to TRBJ2-1, with D perhaps matching TRBD1 (5 bases). CDR3 length: 12 amino acids. Germline assignment: CDR1 ENHRY and CDR2 SYGVKD. V lost 2 bases and J lost 10, with 9 bases in between. The CDR3 DNA reads TGTGCCATCAGTGAGAGGGGAATCGAGCAGTTCTTC. Protein product: CAISERGIEQFF.

The chain recombines TRBV7-2 with TRBJ2-7; TRBD1 agrees at 9 bases. Trimming cost V 1 base and J 3 bases; bases outside gene matches: 4. CDR3 length: 15 residues. In germline, CDR1 is SGHTA, CDR2 FQGNSA. CDR3 residues: CASSLGGGQGYEQYF. CDR3 sequence (DNA): TGTGCCAGCAGCTTAGGGGGGGGACAGGGCTACGAGCAGTACTTC.

This chain links TRBV6-1 with TRBJ2-4; 7 bases match TRBD1. V trimming: 4 bases; J trimming: 0 bases; junction bases outside the gene matches: 9. The length of the CDR3 is 17 residues. CDR1 is MNHNS, CDR2 SASEGT, per germline. The CDR3 DNA reads TGTGCCAGCAGTGGCGACCGGGACAGCCTAGCCAAAAACATTCAGTACTTC. Translated, it gives CASSGDRDSLAKNIQYF.

V usage is TRBV4-3 and J usage is TRBJ2-3, with 8 bases fitting TRBD1. The CDR3 sequence is 17 residues long. V dropped 1 base and J dropped 6; count of bases not matched to a gene: 12. The germline V gene encodes CDR1 LGHNA and CDR2 YSLEER. This CDR3 is CASSQAATGDNGDTQYF. The CDR3 region has the DNA TGCGCCAGCAGCCAAGCTGCGACAGGGGATAACGGGGATACGCAGTATTTT.

The chain is built from TRBV7-2 and TRBJ2-7; a weak D match, TRBD2 (6 bases). Trimming took off 4 bases at V and 7 bases at J, with 17 bases between the two ends. CDR1 is SGHTA and CDR2 is FQGNSA in the germline V gene. This CDR3 spans 14 amino acids. CDR3 sequence (DNA): TGTGCCAGCAGCTCACCCTGGCGGGGAGGTGAGCAGTACTTC. Translation: CASSSPWRGGEQYF.

The rearrangement joins TRBV30 to TRBJ2-3, with D possibly TRBD2 on 5 matching bases. Germline lookup yields CDR1 GTSNPN and CDR2 SVGIG (reference sequence). The CDR3 is 13 amino acids. Trimming cost V 4 bases and J 2 bases, with 10 bases left between them. CDR3 nucleotides: TGTGCCTGGAACCGGGATCCCACAGATACGCAGTATTTT. As protein: CAWNRDPTDTQYF.

V usage is TRBV9 and J usage is TRBJ1-4, with D hard to call. The V end lost 0 bases, the J end lost 1 base, and 4 bases lay between the germline ends. The CDR3 runs 14 residues. Germline V CDR1 and CDR2: SGDLS, YYNGEE. CDR3 protein: CASSVGKTNEKLFF. CDR3 bases: TGTGCCAGCAGCGTAGGTAAAACTAATGAAAAACTGTTTTTT.

J is TRBJ1-2 and V is TRBV6-1; 7 positions agree with TRBD1. Germline V gives CDR1 MNHNS, CDR2 SASEGT. There are 14 residues in the CDR3. The V gene end was trimmed by 6 bases and the J gene end by 4 bases; junction bases not matched to a gene: 8. The CDR3 DNA reads as TGTGCCAGCAGGGCTGGGACAGCAGTCTATGGCTACACCTTC. Protein sequence: CASRAGTAVYGYTF.

The chain recombines TRBV30 with TRBJ1-2; D is ambiguous. Germline assignment: CDR1 GTSNPN and CDR2 SVGIG (reference sequence). The CDR3 consists of 15 residues. V lost 0 bases and J 7 bases, leaving 18 bases between the germline ends. The CDR3 region is CAWSVQFTAIGGYTF. The CDR3, as DNA: TGTGCCTGGAGTGTCCAATTTACAGCCATCGGTGGCTACACCTTC.